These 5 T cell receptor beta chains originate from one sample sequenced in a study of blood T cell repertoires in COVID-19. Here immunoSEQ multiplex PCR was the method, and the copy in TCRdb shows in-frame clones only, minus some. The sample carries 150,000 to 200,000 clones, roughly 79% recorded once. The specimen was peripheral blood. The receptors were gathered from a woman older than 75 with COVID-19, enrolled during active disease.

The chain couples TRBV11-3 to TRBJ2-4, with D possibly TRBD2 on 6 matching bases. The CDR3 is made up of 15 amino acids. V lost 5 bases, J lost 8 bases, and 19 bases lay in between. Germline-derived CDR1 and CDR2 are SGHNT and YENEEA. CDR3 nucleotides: TGTGCCAGCAGCCCCTCTAGCGCTCCCTCCCACATTCAGTACTTC. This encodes CASSPSSAPSHIQYF. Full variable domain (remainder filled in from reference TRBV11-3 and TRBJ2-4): EAGVVQSPRYKIIEKKQPVAFWCNPISGHNTLYWYLQNLGQGPELLIRYENEEAVDDSQLPKDRFSAERLKGVDSTLKIQPAELGDSAVYLCASSPSSAPSHIQYFGAGTRLSVL.

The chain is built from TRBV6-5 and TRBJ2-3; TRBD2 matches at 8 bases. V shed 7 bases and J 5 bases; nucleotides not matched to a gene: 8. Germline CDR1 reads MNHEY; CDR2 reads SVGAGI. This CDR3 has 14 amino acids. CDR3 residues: CASTWAGTRDTQYF. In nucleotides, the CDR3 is TGTGCCAGCACGTGGGCCGGGACTAGAGATACGCAGTATTTT.

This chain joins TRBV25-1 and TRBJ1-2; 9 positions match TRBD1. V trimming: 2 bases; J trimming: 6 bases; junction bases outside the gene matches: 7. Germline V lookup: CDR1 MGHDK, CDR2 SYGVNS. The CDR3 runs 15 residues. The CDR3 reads CASSERVTGGDGYTF. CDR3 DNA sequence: TGTGCCAGCAGTGAAAGGGTGACAGGGGGGGATGGCTACACCTTC.

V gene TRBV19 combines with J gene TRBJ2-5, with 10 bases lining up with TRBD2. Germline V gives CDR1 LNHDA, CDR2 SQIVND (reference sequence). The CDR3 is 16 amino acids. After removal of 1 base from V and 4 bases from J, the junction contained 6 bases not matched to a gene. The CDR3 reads CASSIAASGSSETQYF. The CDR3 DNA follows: TGTGCCAGTAGTATAGCGGCTAGCGGGAGCTCAGAGACCCAGTACTTC. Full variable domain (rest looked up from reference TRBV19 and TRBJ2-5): DGGITQSPKYLFRKEGQNVTLSCEQNLNHDAMYWYRQDPGQGLRLIYYSQIVNDFQKGDIAEGYSVSREKKESFPLTVTSAQKNPTAFYLCASSIAASGSSETQYFGPGTRLLVL.

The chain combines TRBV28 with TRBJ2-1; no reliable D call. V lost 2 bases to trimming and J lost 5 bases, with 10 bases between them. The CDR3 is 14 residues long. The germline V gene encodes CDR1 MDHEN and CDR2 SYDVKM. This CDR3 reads CASSLHGPDNEQFF. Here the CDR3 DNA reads TGTGCCAGCAGTTTACATGGGCCCGACAATGAGCAGTTCTTC.